Presented here are 30 T cell receptor beta chains from one specimen sequenced in a study of blood T cell repertoires in COVID-19. Profiled with immunoSEQ multiplex PCR; TCRdb holds only in-frame clones, not every one. The profile shows about 160,000 clones, 70% to 90% of them singletons. The sequenced sample consisted of peripheral blood. All receptors derive from a man aged 35 to 55 with acute or convalescent COVID-19.

The genes are TRBV25-1 and TRBJ2-1; D might be TRBD2 (6 bases). The CDR3 has 15 residues. Germline loops: CDR1 MGHDK, CDR2 SYGVNS. V dropped 5 bases and J dropped 3 bases, with 14 bases sitting between them. CDR3 protein: CASSNSGGVYNEQFF. As DNA, the CDR3 is TGTGCCAGCAGTAATAGCGGAGGGGTCTACAATGAGCAGTTCTTC.

The gene calls are TRBV30 and TRBJ1-6; the match to TRBD1 covers 7 bases. Germline CDR1 and CDR2: GTSNPN and SVGIG (reference sequence). CDR3 length equals 13 residues. Trimming at V came to 5 bases and at J to 7 bases, leaving 5 bases not matched to a gene. The CDR3 sequence is CAWDQGENSPLHF. The CDR3 bases are TGTGCCTGGGATCAGGGGGAAAATTCACCCCTCCACTTT.

The rearrangement uses TRBV10-3 and TRBJ2-7; a possible D gene is TRBD2 (5 bases). The germline V gene encodes CDR1 ENHRY and CDR2 SYGVKD. The germline V and J ends were trimmed by 0 bases and 5 bases, with 8 bases remaining between them. The CDR3 consists of 13 residues. The CDR3 loop is CAISESPGDEQYF. CDR3 nucleotide sequence: TGTGCCATCAGTGAGTCGCCCGGGGACGAGCAGTACTTC.

CDR3 region: CASSSGLAGPYEQYF. The CDR3 DNA reads TGTGCCAGCAGTTCCGGACTAGCGGGGCCCTACGAGCAGTACTTC. The chain uses TRBV5-6 and TRBJ2-7; 12 bases agree with TRBD2. The germline CDR1 and CDR2 sequences are SGHDT and YYEEEE. The CDR3 totals 15 residues. The V and J ends lost 5 bases and 2 bases, in that order; junction bases with no gene match: 5. Complete variable domain (other parts from reference TRBV5-6 and TRBJ2-7): DAGVTQSPTHLIKTRGQQVTLRCSPKSGHDTVSWYQQALGQGPQFIFQYYEEEERQRGNFPDRFSGHQFPNYSSELNVNALLLGDSALYLCASSSGLAGPYEQYFGPGTRLTVT.

This clone appeared a few times. The CDR3 is CASQGTSTDTQYF. The CDR3 nucleotides are TGTGCCAGCCAGGGGACCTCCACAGATACGCAGTATTTT. V usage is TRBV2 and J usage is TRBJ2-3, with D maybe TRBD1 (6 bases). The germline V and J ends were trimmed by 8 bases and 2 bases, with 11 bases remaining between them. The CDR3 runs 13 residues. The germline CDR1 and CDR2 sequences are SNHLY and FYNNEI.

The gene calls are TRBV2 and TRBJ1-1, with D tentatively TRBD1 (5 bases). Germline V gene sequence: CDR1 SNHLY, CDR2 FYNNEI. V was trimmed by 1 base and J by 5 bases, leaving 11 bases between them. This CDR3 is built from 14 residues. The CDR3 reads CASSEVRDRTEAFF. CDR3 nucleotide sequence: TGTGCCAGCAGTGAAGTTCGAGACAGAACTGAAGCTTTCTTT.

This chain uses TRBV28 with TRBJ2-5; weak D call: TRBD1 (5 bases). This CDR3 is built from 13 residues. Per germline, CDR1 MDHEN and CDR2 SYDVKM. V was shortened by 5 bases and J by 2 bases, with 9 bases between the two germline ends. In DNA, the CDR3 is TGTGCCAGCAGTCCGACAGAGCAAGAGACCCAGTACTTC. It translates to CASSPTEQETQYF.

V and J are TRBV5-1 and TRBJ1-1, with D possibly being TRBD1 (6 bases). Deletions cut 1 base from V and 4 bases from J, with 11 bases between. Germline CDR1 and CDR2: SGHRS and YFSETQ. The CDR3 is made up of 14 amino acids. The DNA of the CDR3 is TGCGCCAGCAGCTTGAAACAGGGCCCCACTGAAGCTTTCTTT. It encodes CASSLKQGPTEAFF.

This sequence joins TRBV5-1 and TRBJ2-7, with TRBD1 matching 7 bases. This CDR3 contains 13 residues. Trimming removed 3 bases from V and 5 bases from J; junction bases left unmatched: 5. Germline V gene lookup returns CDR1 SGHRS and CDR2 YFSETQ. The CDR3 region has the DNA TGCGCCAGCAGCTATCAGGGGGTAGACGAGCAGTACTTC. Protein product: CASSYQGVDEQYF.

This chain joins TRBV9 and TRBJ2-6; D possibly corresponds to TRBD2 (7 bases). The ends were cut back, 3 bases at V and 0 bases at J, with 19 bases in the middle. Germline V gene lookup returns CDR1 SGDLS and CDR2 YYNGEE. The CDR3 runs to 19 residues. CDR3: CASSAEGRGKFSGANVLTF. CDR3 DNA sequence: TGTGCCAGCAGCGCCGAGGGGAGGGGGAAATTCTCTGGGGCCAACGTCCTGACTTTC.

The rearrangement links TRBV30 to TRBJ1-2; D gene uncertain. Trimming stripped 7 bases from V and 5 bases from J, with 8 bases between. The germline CDR1 and CDR2 sequences are GTSNPN and SVGIG (reference sequence). This CDR3 comprises 10 residues. CDR3 DNA sequence: TGTGCCTCAAATCAATATGGCTACACCTTC. Residues: CASNQYGYTF.

The J gene is TRBJ1-2, the V gene TRBV3-1 (or the pseudogene TRBV3-2); 11 bases align to TRBD1. Germline V gene lookup returns CDR1 LGHDT and CDR2 YNNKEL (reference sequence). The length of the CDR3 is 15 residues. The V segment lost 0 bases and the J segment 7 bases; nucleotides outside the gene matches: 4. The CDR3 DNA follows: TGTGCCAGCAGCCAAGAATGGGACAGGGGGGGTGGCTACACCTTC. Translation gives CASSQEWDRGGGYTF.

This chain uses TRBV2 with TRBJ1-4; 7 bases fit TRBD1. Trimming at V came to 4 bases and at J to 4 bases, leaving 3 bases not matched to a gene. From germline, CDR1 is SNHLY and CDR2 FYNNEI. This CDR3 contains 14 residues. The CDR3 here is CASSGQGRNEKLFF. CDR3 in DNA: TGTGCCAGCAGTGGACAGGGCCGTAATGAAAAACTGTTTTTT.

The rearrangement uses TRBV9 and TRBJ2-7; D is unclear. The CDR3 has 13 amino acids. Trimming removed 0 bases from V and 2 bases from J, with 6 bases in between. CDR1 and CDR2 (germline): SGDLS, YYNGEE. The CDR3 sequence is CASSVGSAYEQYF. CDR3 nucleotide sequence: TGTGCCAGCAGCGTAGGCAGTGCCTACGAGCAGTACTTC.

The chain employs TRBV7-8 and TRBJ1-3; a weak D match, TRBD1 (5 bases). V was pared by 3 bases and J by 4 bases, with 10 bases between. This CDR3 is 14 amino acids long. Germline V lookup: CDR1 SGHVS, CDR2 FQNEAQ. In DNA, the CDR3 is TGTGCCAGCAGCTTGCCAGGGCTCGGAAACACCATATATTTT. Amino acids: CASSLPGLGNTIYF.

The V call is TRBV6-5, the J call TRBJ2-5; weak D call: TRBD2 (6 bases). The germline V gene encodes CDR1 MNHEY and CDR2 SVGAGI. V dropped 11 bases and J dropped 4 bases, with 14 bases sitting between them. CDR3 length: 12 amino acids. DNA of the CDR3: TGTGCCTCGGGGCGGGGCGGAGAGACCCAGTACTTC. Translation gives CASGRGGETQYF.

The gene calls are TRBV18 and TRBJ2-2; 8 bases agree with TRBD2. From germline, CDR1 is KGHSH and CDR2 LQKENI. Trimming cost V 6 bases and J 0 bases; bases outside gene matches: 15. The CDR3 loop spans 19 amino acids. CDR3 in amino acids: CASSRRSSGGASNTGELFF. Here the CDR3 DNA reads TGTGCCAGCTCCAGGAGAAGCTCCGGGGGGGCCTCGAACACCGGGGAGCTGTTTTTT.

This CDR3 reads CATKLESYGNSPLHF. The CDR3 DNA reads as TGTGCCACCAAGCTCGAGAGCTACGGTAATTCACCCCTCCACTTT. The V gene is TRBV19, the J gene TRBJ1-6; D remains ambiguous. This CDR3 is 15 amino acids long. Deletions cut 10 bases from V and 6 bases from J, with 19 bases between. CDR1 and CDR2 (germline): LNHDA, SQIVND (reference sequence).

V gene TRBV10-2 combines with J gene TRBJ2-7; 9 bases are shared with TRBD1. The V gene's germline CDR1 is WSHSY and CDR2 SAAADI. Germline trimming cut 4 bases from V and 2 bases from J; bases unmatched to any gene: 6. The CDR3 is 15 amino acids. CDR3 bases: TGCGCCAGCAGTGCAATGGGACAGGGTGCCTACGAGCAGTACTTC. Protein: CASSAMGQGAYEQYF.

The V gene is TRBV29-1, the J gene TRBJ1-2; the match to TRBD1 covers 8 bases. Trimming took 7 bases from V and 0 from J; bases not matched to a gene: 4. The V gene's germline CDR1 is SQVTM and CDR2 ANQGSEA. CDR3 length: 13 residues. The CDR3 nucleotides are TGCAGCGCCGGGACAGGCCCTAACTATGGCTACACCTTC. Translation: CSAGTGPNYGYTF. The entire variable domain, with the rest obtained from reference TRBV29-1 and TRBJ1-2, is as follows: SAVISQKPSRDICQRGTSLTIQCQVDSQVTMMFWYRQQPGQSLTLIATANQGSEATYESGFVIDKFPISRPNLTFSTLTVSNMSPEDSSIYLCSAGTGPNYGYTFGSGTRLTVV.

The chain links TRBV6-1 to TRBJ2-5; D uncertain. The CDR3 runs to 11 residues. CDR1 and CDR2 from the germline V gene are MNHNS and SASEGT. V lost 5 bases, J lost 7 bases, and 8 bases lay in between. CDR3 in DNA: TGTGCCAGCAGTAATAGTAGGACCCAGTACTTC. Encoded protein: CASSNSRTQYF.

This chain joins TRBV13 and TRBJ2-3, with a possible D match to TRBD2 (6 bases). CDR3 length equals 15 residues. Trimming cost V 5 bases and J 6 bases, with 18 bases left between them. Germline CDR1 and CDR2: PRHDT and FYEKMQ (reference sequence). As DNA, the CDR3 is TGTGCCAGCAGCCTCAGACTAGGAGGGCAGGATACGCAGTATTTT. This gives the protein CASSLRLGGQDTQYF.

This chain links TRBV5-5 with TRBJ1-5, with D possibly TRBD1 on 5 matching bases. Germline values: CDR1 SGHKS, CDR2 YYEKEE (reference sequence). V lost 0 bases, J lost 2 bases, and 12 bases lay in between. The CDR3 is made up of 16 amino acids. The CDR3 sequence is CASSLEGAVGNQPQHF. CDR3 nucleotide sequence: TGTGCCAGCAGCTTGGAAGGGGCGGTGGGCAATCAGCCCCAGCATTTT.

This CDR3 is CASSPQTGGDEKLFF. The CDR3 DNA reads as TGTGCCAGCAGCCCCCAGACGGGAGGGGATGAAAAACTGTTTTTT. V usage is TRBV7-9 and J usage is TRBJ1-4, with D possibly matching TRBD1 (5 bases). The germline gives CDR1 SEHNR, CDR2 FQNEAQ (reference sequence). V was pared by 5 bases and J by 6 bases, with 16 bases between. The CDR3 spans 15 residues.

The chain combines TRBV6-2 or TRBV6-3 with TRBJ2-1, with 7 bases identical to TRBD2. After removal of 4 bases from V and 4 bases from J, the junction contained 4 bases not matched to a gene. Germline V gene lookup returns CDR1 MNHEY and CDR2 SVGEGT. The CDR3 is 14 residues long. In DNA form, the CDR3 reads TGTGCCAGCAGTTCTAGCGGCGGATACAATGAGCAGTTCTTC. It is translated as CASSSSGGYNEQFF.

This clone was observed once. V and J are TRBV7-6 and TRBJ1-5, with 11 bases that match TRBD1. The CDR3 spans 15 residues. The ends lost 5 bases at V and 7 bases at J; junction bases unmatched: 7. Germline-derived CDR1 and CDR2 are SGHVS and FNYEAQ. The CDR3, as DNA: TGTGCCAGCAGCGAAGGACAGGGGGCGGGCCAGCCCCAGCATTTT. It yields the protein CASSEGQGAGQPQHF.

V is TRBV11-1 and J is TRBJ2-5; TRBD2 matches 8 bases. This CDR3 has 15 residues. Germline CDR1 is SGHAT and CDR2 is FQDESV (reference sequence). J lost 5 bases, V lost 6 bases, and 11 bases had no gene match. The CDR3, as DNA: TGTGCCAGCAGTCCCCTTAGCGGGGCAGCGGAGACCCAGTACTTC. As protein: CASSPLSGAAETQYF.

The CDR3 protein is CASSSTSGGRVGETQYF. The CDR3 bases are TGTGCCAGCAGTTCAACTAGCGGGGGCCGCGTTGGGGAGACCCAGTACTTC. The chain employs TRBV6-2 or TRBV6-3 and TRBJ2-5; 11 bases line up with TRBD2. Germline V gene lookup returns CDR1 MNHEY and CDR2 SVGEGT. J lost 5 bases, V lost 4 bases, and 12 bases had no gene match. This CDR3 is 17 amino acids long.

This clone was counted between two and nine times. The gene calls are TRBV29-1 and TRBJ2-7; D is perhaps TRBD2 (6 bases). From germline, CDR1 is SQVTM and CDR2 ANQGSEA. Trimming took 7 bases from V and 4 from J, leaving 20 bases between them. CDR3 length: 14 amino acids. The CDR3 DNA is TGCAGCGCCTCACGCCGGGACTTAGGGTACGAGCAGTACTTC. It is translated as CSASRRDLGYEQYF.

The chain is built from TRBV3-1 (or the pseudogene TRBV3-2) and TRBJ2-5, with 7 bases identical to TRBD1. The CDR3 has 16 amino acids. With V trimmed by 0 bases and J by 4 bases, 8 bases remained unmatched. Germline V gives CDR1 LGHDT, CDR2 YNNKEL (reference sequence). CDR3 DNA: TGTGCCAGCAGCCAAGATCTAACACAGGGGTTAGAGACCCAGTACTTC. It yields the protein CASSQDLTQGLETQYF.